The following is a T cell receptor (beta chain) sequence with its context. The protocol was immunoSEQ multiplex PCR, while the TCRdb copy is restricted to in-frame clones and leaves out a portion. This table has about 11,000 clones, 65% to 90% appearing once. The data are from a study of immune evolution from preneoplasia to lung adenocarcinoma. The CDR3 has 15 residues. V was shortened by 4 bases and J by 3 bases, with 12 bases between the two germline ends. Per germline, CDR1 SGHAT and CDR2 FQNNGV. The rearrangement uses TRBV11-2 and TRBJ1-4; D uncertain. The receptor's source is a person aged 65 to 79 with lung adenocarcinoma. The sequenced sample was FFPE minimally invasive lung adenocarcinoma tissue. The CDR3 region is CASSYELGPNEKLFF. Here the CDR3 DNA reads TGTGCCAGCAGCTACGAGTTGGGTCCTAATGAAAAACTGTTTTTT.